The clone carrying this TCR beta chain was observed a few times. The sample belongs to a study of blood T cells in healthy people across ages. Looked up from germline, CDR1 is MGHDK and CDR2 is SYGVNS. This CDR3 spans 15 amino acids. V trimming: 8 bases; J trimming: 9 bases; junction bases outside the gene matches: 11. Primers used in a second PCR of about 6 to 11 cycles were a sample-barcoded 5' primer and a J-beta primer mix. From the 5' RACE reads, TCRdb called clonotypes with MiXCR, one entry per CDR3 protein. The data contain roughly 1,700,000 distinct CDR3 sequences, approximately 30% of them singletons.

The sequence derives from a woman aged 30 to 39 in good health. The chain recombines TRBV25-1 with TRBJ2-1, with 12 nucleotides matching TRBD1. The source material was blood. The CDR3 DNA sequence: TGTGCCAGCGGATCCGGGACAGGGGGCGCGGGTGAGCAGTTCTTC. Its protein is CASGSGTGGAGEQFF.